This T cell receptor (beta chain) was sequenced for a study of blood T cell repertoires in COVID-19 (dated by TCRdb to about 2020). For context, the study as a whole: Samples from collaborators originated in the United States, Italy and Spain and spanned both the acute and convalescent phases of COVID-19. The prospective study material was composed of cDNA or gDNA derived from T cells, B-cell-depleted T cells, or PBMCs. Subjects who had been exposed to COVID-19, were actively infected with it, or had recovered from it provided the deeply sampled blood TCRbeta repertoires that made up the dataset. The repertoires were made available in a free public database intended to serve as a resource for research on the immune response to SARS-CoV-2. Samples were obtained from the ongoing ImmuneRACE study (first 160 participants) and from 1,254 subjects provided by 6 global collaborators. The sample metadata nearly always contained a de-identified subject ID, COVID-19 status, age in years and sex. Where available, HLA class I and class II types were obtained from metadata supplied by the sample provider rather than from assay-based typing.

TCRbeta CDR3 regions were amplified from genomic DNA using the immunoSEQ Assay, a bias-controlled multiplex PCR. On the authors' methods: The number of nucleated cells in each sample was estimated from the amplification of reference gene primers within the assay. To quantify the absolute abundance of each unique TCRbeta CDR3 rearrangement, sequence reads were collapsed and filtered. Productive Simpson clonality was computed per sample as the square root of Simpson's diversity index over productive rearrangements. TCRdb obtained this table from immuneACCESS and retained in-frame rearrangements with V and J assigned. These tables miss some clones; where compared with another copy, unresolved V genes account for less than half of the shortfall, and the remainder is unexplained. The V and J calls and the clone size are those of that table, but D and trimming were determined from the DNA. The sample table holds approximately 280,000 clones, of which around 90% were seen once. The top ten hold 2% to 2.5% of the sample.

Concerning this clone itself: Its cognate antigen has yet to be identified. The sample holds no much larger clone one base away, and base qualities are not on file.

The CDR3, from cysteine to phenylalanine, totals 15 residues. Left in the record is the CDR3 DNA by itself, 45 bases read in frame from the first base. Trimming removed 5 bases from V and 1 base from J; the gene matches leave 6 bases unexplained. The germline V gene sets CDR1 to SGHVS and CDR2 to FQNEAQ. Broad study findings and their caveats: How much clinical and demographic metadata was included differed by source and by participant, and the metadata was provided uncurated.

Collaborating institutions collected whole blood in K2EDTA tubes following their own protocols. Collaborator samples were shipped for TCRbeta analysis as frozen whole blood, isolated PBMCs, or DNA extracted from either sample type. The clonotype originates from a man aged 45-60 years with acute or convalescent COVID-19. The sample consisted of peripheral blood. This chain joins TRBV7-8 to TRBJ2-7; 9 bases in between match TRBD1. In nucleotide form, the sequence is TGTGCCAGCAGCCCGGGGGACAGGGTATCCTACGAGCAGTACTTC. Protein translation: CASSPGDRVSYEQYF.